Listed below are T cell receptor beta chains from one sample, sequenced in a study of radiation and T cells in renal cell carcinoma. The data were produced by immunoSEQ multiplex PCR, yet TCRdb's version contains in-frame clones alone and is incomplete. The repertoire holds more than 20,000 clones, more than 75% seen once, with approximately 42% in the top ten. Sequenced material: blood, taken from a patient whose treatment included radiotherapy and nephrectomy. All receptors derive from a man between 60 and 75 years old with renal cell carcinoma. Each CDR3 is given with its conserved first and last residue. Each record gives: clone size, D gene, V gene, J gene, CDR3 DNA, CDR3 protein. A D gene is named only where the DNA matches it firmly. Where a row states a size, it is once, few, many or the class of an expanded clone; other rows omit it.

clone size: NA
D gene: NA
V gene: TRBV7-2
J gene: TRBJ1-1
CDR3 DNA: TGTGCCAGCAGCTTCCTAGAGCGGGCGGCGATGAACACTGAAGCTTTCTTT
CDR3 protein: CASSFLERAAMNTEAFF

clone size: NA
D gene: NA
V gene: TRBV5-1
J gene: TRBJ2-5
CDR3 DNA: TGCGCCAGCAGCTTGGCAGAGACCCAGTACTTC
CDR3 protein: CASSLAETQYF

clone size: NA
D gene: NA
V gene: TRBV7-2
J gene: TRBJ1-3
CDR3 DNA: TGTGCCAGCAGCTTAGTGGCCTCAGTCAACACCATATATTTT
CDR3 protein: CASSLVASVNTIYF

clone size: once
D gene: NA
V gene: TRBV28
J gene: TRBJ2-3
CDR3 DNA: TGTGCCAGCAGTTTCCAGCGGGCCACAGATACGCAGTATTTT
CDR3 protein: CASSFQRATDTQYF

clone size: many
D gene: NA
V gene: TRBV19
J gene: TRBJ1-1
CDR3 DNA: TGTGCCAGTCTAGGACAGATGAACACTGAAGCTTTCTTT
CDR3 protein: CASLGQMNTEAFF

clone size: NA
D gene: NA
V gene: TRBV2
J gene: TRBJ2-1
CDR3 DNA: TGTGCCAGCAGGAGGTTAGCTCCCCTCAATGAGCAGTTCTTC
CDR3 protein: CASRRLAPLNEQFF

clone size: NA
D gene: TRBD1
V gene: TRBV6-1
J gene: TRBJ1-1
CDR3 DNA: TGTGCCAGCAGCCCCGGACAGGAGAACACTGAAGCTTTCTTT
CDR3 protein: CASSPGQENTEAFF

clone size: NA
D gene: TRBD2
V gene: TRBV19
J gene: TRBJ2-1
CDR3 DNA: TGTGCCAGTAGTAGGACTAGCGGAACCTACAATGAGCAGTTCTTC
CDR3 protein: CASSRTSGTYNEQFF

clone size: NA
D gene: NA
V gene: TRBV6-5
J gene: TRBJ2-7
CDR3 DNA: TGTGCCAGCAGTTTTGGGCCCCGGACCTTTGAGGAGCAGTACTTC
CDR3 protein: CASSFGPRTFEEQYF

clone size: few
D gene: NA
V gene: TRBV6-5
J gene: TRBJ1-1
CDR3 DNA: TGTGCCAGCAGTTACTCTAGGGAGATGAACACTGAAGCTTTCTTT
CDR3 protein: CASSYSREMNTEAFF

clone size: NA
D gene: NA
V gene: TRBV19
J gene: TRBJ1-1
CDR3 DNA: TGTGCCAGTAGTACGTGGGAGGGGACTGAAGCTTTCTTT
CDR3 protein: CASSTWEGTEAFF

clone size: NA
D gene: NA
V gene: TRBV21-1
J gene: TRBJ2-1
CDR3 DNA: TGTGCCAGCAGCAAAGGACTAGCGGGGTACAATGAGCAGTTCTTC
CDR3 protein: CASSKGLAGYNEQFF

clone size: NA
D gene: NA
V gene: TRBV29-1
J gene: TRBJ2-7
CDR3 DNA: TGCAGCGTTGCCTCAGGGGGGTCCGAGCAGTACTTC
CDR3 protein: CSVASGGSEQYF

clone size: NA
D gene: NA
V gene: TRBV14
J gene: TRBJ2-7
CDR3 DNA: TGTGCCAGCAGCCGCCTGGCGGGGCGGCTATACGAGCAGTACTTC
CDR3 protein: CASSRLAGRLYEQYF

clone size: NA
D gene: TRBD1
V gene: TRBV7-2
J gene: TRBJ1-2
CDR3 DNA: TGTGCCAGCAGCTTTCGGACAGGGTCTTATGGCTACACCTTC
CDR3 protein: CASSFRTGSYGYTF

clone size: NA
D gene: NA
V gene: TRBV7-2
J gene: TRBJ2-2
CDR3 DNA: TGTGCCAGCAGCCCGTACACCGGGGAGCTGTTTTTT
CDR3 protein: CASSPYTGELFF

clone size: NA
D gene: NA
V gene: TRBV19
J gene: TRBJ2-1
CDR3 DNA: TGTGCCAGCAGCCGAGCGAGTCCGAATGAGCAGTTCTTC
CDR3 protein: CASSRASPNEQFF

clone size: few
D gene: TRBD1
V gene: TRBV5-6
J gene: TRBJ1-5
CDR3 DNA: TGTGCCAGCAGCTCCGGACAGGCCGGCGATCAGCCCCAGCATTTT
CDR3 protein: CASSSGQAGDQPQHF

clone size: NA
D gene: NA
V gene: TRBV19
J gene: TRBJ2-5
CDR3 DNA: TGTGCCAGCTCTCCGTCCCGACAGAACCAAGAGACCCAGTACTTC
CDR3 protein: CASSPSRQNQETQYF

clone size: NA
D gene: NA
V gene: TRBV6-1
J gene: TRBJ2-6
CDR3 DNA: TGTGCCAGCAGTGCTAGGGAGGCAGGCTCTGGGGCCAACGTCCTGACTTTC
CDR3 protein: CASSAREAGSGANVLTF

clone size: NA
D gene: NA
V gene: TRBV5-1
J gene: TRBJ2-3
CDR3 DNA: TGCGCCAGCAGCTTGGTTAGAGACCGATTCACAGATACGCAGTATTTT
CDR3 protein: CASSLVRDRFTDTQYF

clone size: NA
D gene: NA
V gene: TRBV7-9
J gene: TRBJ1-5
CDR3 DNA: TGTGCCAGCAGCTCGTCGTGGGAATGGGGGATTAATCAGCCCCAGCATTTT
CDR3 protein: CASSSSWEWGINQPQHF

clone size: NA
D gene: NA
V gene: TRBV2
J gene: TRBJ1-3
CDR3 DNA: TGTGCCAGCTCCCGGACGGCAATCTCTGGAAACACCATATATTTT
CDR3 protein: CASSRTAISGNTIYF

clone size: NA
D gene: TRBD2
V gene: TRBV19
J gene: TRBJ2-2
CDR3 DNA: TGTGCCAGTCGGACTAGCGGGGGAATCACCGGGGAGCTGTTTTTT
CDR3 protein: CASRTSGGITGELFF

clone size: NA
D gene: NA
V gene: TRBV6-6
J gene: TRBJ1-2
CDR3 DNA: TGTGCCAGTTTGAGAGCGACGAACAATGAAGACTACACCTTC
CDR3 protein: CASLRATNNEDYTF

clone size: NA
D gene: NA
V gene: TRBV10-3
J gene: TRBJ1-2
CDR3 DNA: TGTGCCAACCGGGACGGCTCAAACTATGGCTACACCTTC
CDR3 protein: CANRDGSNYGYTF

clone size: NA
D gene: TRBD1
V gene: TRBV7-9
J gene: TRBJ1-4
CDR3 DNA: TGTGCCAGCAGCTCCTTCCAGGGGGCAGGTGAAAAACTGTTTTTT
CDR3 protein: CASSSFQGAGEKLFF

clone size: NA
D gene: NA
V gene: TRBV9
J gene: TRBJ2-2
CDR3 DNA: TGTGCCAGCAGCGAAAACACCGGGGAGCTGTTTTTT
CDR3 protein: CASSENTGELFF

clone size: NA
D gene: TRBD1
V gene: TRBV5-3
J gene: TRBJ2-7
CDR3 DNA: TGTGCCAGAAGCTTGGCCGGGACAGGGAATTACGAGCAGTACTTC
CDR3 protein: CARSLAGTGNYEQYF

clone size: NA
D gene: NA
V gene: TRBV6-5
J gene: TRBJ1-2
CDR3 DNA: TGTGCCACCAAAAAAAGACAGAGGCACGGCTACACCTTC
CDR3 protein: CATKKRQRHGYTF

clone size: NA
D gene: NA
V gene: TRBV5-4
J gene: TRBJ2-7
CDR3 DNA: TGTGCCAGCAGCTTGCGAGACAGGACCTACGAGCAGTACTTC
CDR3 protein: CASSLRDRTYEQYF

clone size: NA
D gene: NA
V gene: TRBV5-6
J gene: TRBJ2-7
CDR3 DNA: TGTGCCAGCAGCTTGGAGGGGGTACGCCGCTCCTACGAGCAGTACTTC
CDR3 protein: CASSLEGVRRSYEQYF

clone size: once
D gene: TRBD2
V gene: TRBV27
J gene: TRBJ2-7
CDR3 DNA: TGTGCCAGCAGTTTATCATCCCCGACTAGCGGGAGGTCCTACGAGCAGTACTTC
CDR3 protein: CASSLSSPTSGRSYEQYF

clone size: NA
D gene: NA
V gene: TRBV2
J gene: TRBJ1-5
CDR3 DNA: TGTGCCAGCAGTGGGGGGTTTCAAGGGGCCATCAATCAGCCCCAGCATTTT
CDR3 protein: CASSGGFQGAINQPQHF

clone size: once
D gene: NA
V gene: TRBV10-3
J gene: TRBJ1-6
CDR3 DNA: TGTGCCATCAGTGATTCTATGACAGGAACCAATTCACTCCTCCACTTT
CDR3 protein: CAISDSMTGTNSLLHF

clone size: NA
D gene: NA
V gene: TRBV5-4
J gene: TRBJ2-3
CDR3 DNA: TGTGCCAGCAGCTTGAGGTTTAGCACAGATACGCAGTATTTT
CDR3 protein: CASSLRFSTDTQYF

clone size: NA
D gene: TRBD1
V gene: TRBV6-5
J gene: TRBJ1-1
CDR3 DNA: TGTGCCAGCAGCGACACAGGGGATACTGAAGCTTTCTTT
CDR3 protein: CASSDTGDTEAFF

clone size: once
D gene: NA
V gene: TRBV6-4
J gene: TRBJ2-1
CDR3 DNA: TGTGCCAGCAGTGACAACAGGGTTCCCGATGAGCAGTTCTTC
CDR3 protein: CASSDNRVPDEQFF

clone size: NA
D gene: NA
V gene: TRBV7-9
J gene: TRBJ2-7
CDR3 DNA: TGTGCCAGCAGCTTATATGGCGTGGGGAGTAGGTCGGGCGAGCAGTACTTC
CDR3 protein: CASSLYGVGSRSGEQYF

clone size: NA
D gene: TRBD1
V gene: TRBV9
J gene: TRBJ2-3
CDR3 DNA: TGTGCCAGCCACCCCGGGACAGGTTTCACAGATACGCAGTATTTT
CDR3 protein: CASHPGTGFTDTQYF

clone size: NA
D gene: TRBD1
V gene: TRBV6-1
J gene: TRBJ2-5
CDR3 DNA: TGTGCCAGCAACGTACAGGGGACAGGGGGGGAGACCCAGTACTTC
CDR3 protein: CASNVQGTGGETQYF

clone size: once
D gene: NA
V gene: TRBV19
J gene: TRBJ1-1
CDR3 DNA: TGTGCCAGTAGTATAGAGACCCTTACTCTGAACACTGAAGCTTTCTTT
CDR3 protein: CASSIETLTLNTEAFF

clone size: once
D gene: TRBD1
V gene: TRBV2
J gene: TRBJ2-1
CDR3 DNA: TGTGCCAGCAGTGAACGCCAGGGGGCTTACAATGAGCAGTTCTTC
CDR3 protein: CASSERQGAYNEQFF

clone size: NA
D gene: TRBD2
V gene: TRBV9
J gene: TRBJ2-1
CDR3 DNA: TGTGCCAGCAGCGTAGAGGGACTAGCGGCACGACCACTCTCCTACAATGAGCAGTTCTTC
CDR3 protein: CASSVEGLAARPLSYNEQFF

clone size: NA
D gene: TRBD2
V gene: TRBV13
J gene: TRBJ2-7
CDR3 DNA: TGTGCCAGCAGCACGGGACTAGCGGGAGCCTACGAGCAGTACTTC
CDR3 protein: CASSTGLAGAYEQYF

clone size: NA
D gene: TRBD2
V gene: TRBV29-1
J gene: TRBJ2-7
CDR3 DNA: TGCAGCGTCTCTCCGACTAGCGGTAGCTACGAGCAGTACTTC
CDR3 protein: CSVSPTSGSYEQYF

clone size: NA
D gene: TRBD1
V gene: TRBV25-1
J gene: TRBJ2-2
CDR3 DNA: TGTGCCAGCAGTGATTACAGGGGGCGCGGCACCGGGGAGCTGTTTTTT
CDR3 protein: CASSDYRGRGTGELFF

clone size: once
D gene: TRBD1
V gene: TRBV11-2
J gene: TRBJ2-6
CDR3 DNA: TGTGCCAGCAGCATTAGATCCCAGGACAGGGGAGCCAACGTCCTGACTTTC
CDR3 protein: CASSIRSQDRGANVLTF

clone size: NA
D gene: TRBD2
V gene: TRBV30
J gene: TRBJ2-7
CDR3 DNA: TGTGCCTGGAGCCTAGCGGGAGTTCTCCTTGGCTACGAGCAGTACTTC
CDR3 protein: CAWSLAGVLLGYEQYF

clone size: medium-sized
D gene: NA
V gene: TRBV19
J gene: TRBJ1-2
CDR3 DNA: TGTGCCAGTAGTCCGGGGGATGTGGTAGACACCTTC
CDR3 protein: CASSPGDVVDTF

clone size: NA
D gene: NA
V gene: TRBV6-5
J gene: TRBJ1-2
CDR3 DNA: TGTGCCAGCTACTCCAGGTCGGACTATGGCTACACCTTC
CDR3 protein: CASYSRSDYGYTF

clone size: NA
D gene: TRBD1
V gene: TRBV30
J gene: TRBJ1-1
CDR3 DNA: TGTGCCGCGACAGGGATGAACACTGAAGCTTTCTTT
CDR3 protein: CAATGMNTEAFF

clone size: NA
D gene: NA
V gene: TRBV11-2
J gene: TRBJ2-3
CDR3 DNA: TGTGCCAGCAGCCTAAGGAGCACAGATACGCAGTATTTT
CDR3 protein: CASSLRSTDTQYF

clone size: NA
D gene: NA
V gene: TRBV23-1
J gene: TRBJ2-7
CDR3 DNA: TGCGCCAGCAGTCACCCCGGGACTCAAAAAGGGTCCTACGAGCAGTACTTC
CDR3 protein: CASSHPGTQKGSYEQYF

clone size: NA
D gene: NA
V gene: TRBV11-2
J gene: TRBJ2-7
CDR3 DNA: TGTGCCAGCAGCCCTGGGTACGAGCAGTACTTC
CDR3 protein: CASSPGYEQYF